These 19 T cell receptor beta chains originate from one sample sequenced in a study of spatial heterogeneity in lung cancer. Study-level findings and limits: Tumor mutation counts were tracked by expanded intratumoral alpha and beta TCR counts.

The antigens for these receptors are not known. TCRdb reanalysed the 5' RACE reads using MiXCR and keeps one entry per CDR3 protein. The data show 8,000 to 10,000 distinct CDR3 sequences, roughly an eighth seen once. Time point reported: sample taken at primary tumor resection. This sample comprised lung tumor tissue, obtained at surgery. The receptors here all came from a male donor with early-stage non-small cell lung cancer.

By share of the sample, this clonotype is medium-sized. This beta chain is an unintended read in a library built for alpha chains; its size means little. The rearrangement uses TRBV29-1 and TRBJ1-1; D is uncertain. The CDR3 has 12 amino acids. V lost 4 bases, J lost 0 bases, and 6 bases lay in between. CDR1 and CDR2 (germline): SQVTM, ANQGSEA. The CDR3 is CSVVDLNTEAFF. CDR3 coding DNA: TGCAGCGTTGTTGACTTGAACACTGAAGCTTTCTTT.

In this sample, this clonotype turned up many times. As an off-target read in a library built for alpha chains, this beta chain has a frequency of little significance. This chain links TRBV5-1 with TRBJ2-3; maybe TRBD2 (7 bases). The CDR3 is 16 amino acids. Between the trimmed V and J ends, which lost 5 bases and 2 bases, there was a span of 18 bases. In germline, CDR1 is SGHRS, CDR2 YFSETQ. CDR3 sequence (DNA): TGCGCCAGCAGGACCGGGCGGGGGCTTGTCACAGATACGCAGTATTTT. Translation: CASRTGRGLVTDTQYF.

By share, this clonotype counts as medium-sized. Being off target in a library aimed at alpha chains, this beta chain has a size of little meaning. This chain joins TRBV10-3 and TRBJ1-2; D might be TRBD1 (5 bases). Germline-derived CDR1 and CDR2 are ENHRY and SYGVKD. The CDR3 consists of 15 residues. Between the trimmed V and J ends, which lost 4 bases and 5 bases, there was a span of 17 bases. CDR3 protein: CAISGGAQLTYGYTF. For the CDR3, the DNA is TGTGCCATCAGTGGAGGGGCTCAGCTGACGTATGGCTACACCTTC.

This clonotype was seen repeatedly, ten times or more. A library made for alpha chains picked up this beta chain off target, so its size means little. This chain connects TRBV15 to TRBJ2-3; TRBD2 matches 9 bases. V was clipped by 2 bases and J by 3 bases; unmatched bases: 9. The CDR3 covers 17 residues. The germline CDR1 and CDR2 sequences are LNHNV and YYDKDF (reference sequence). CDR3 DNA: TGTGCCACCAGCAGAAGTAGCGGGAGCACCCTGACAGATACGCAGTATTTT. Protein product: CATSRSSGSTLTDTQYF.

At least ten counts were recorded for this clonotype. Found in a library prepared for alpha chains, this beta chain is an off-target read, and its abundance has little meaning. The CDR3 reads CSARNRGDEQYF. The CDR3 nucleotides read TGCAGTGCTAGAAACAGGGGGGACGAGCAGTACTTC. The chain couples TRBV20-1 to TRBJ2-7, with 8 bases fitting TRBD1. This CDR3 spans 12 amino acids. V shed 2 bases and J 5 bases; nucleotides not matched to a gene: 2. Germline V CDR1 and CDR2: DFQATT, SNEGSKA (reference sequence).

A note on this clonotype: In a library made to pick up alpha chains, this beta chain is a stray read with a size that means little. This rearrangement joins TRBV28 to TRBJ2-7; D call uncertain. Germline CDR1 is MDHEN and CDR2 is SYDVKM. Trimming cost V 9 bases and J 2 bases, with 14 bases left between them. The CDR3 contains 13 residues. Here the CDR3 DNA reads TGTGCCAGTCTGACTGGACCAACCTACGAGCAGTACTTC. It is translated as CASLTGPTYEQYF.

This clonotype showed up just a few times. The library was built for alpha chains, so this beta chain is an off-target read and its size means little. V usage is TRBV5-4 and J usage is TRBJ2-7; unclear D gene. The length of the CDR3 is 14 residues. Germline values: CDR1 SGHNT, CDR2 YYREEE (reference sequence). V lost 4 bases and J 2 bases, leaving 13 bases between the germline ends. CDR3 bases: TGTGCCAGCAGCCCTGGGCAGGTCACCTACGAGCAGTACTTC. Its protein is CASSPGQVTYEQYF.

In this sample, this clonotype turned up many times. Within a library made for alpha chains, this beta chain is off target, and its count is uninformative. The V call is TRBV6-5, the J call TRBJ1-1, with 10 bases aligning to TRBD1. From germline, CDR1 is MNHEY and CDR2 SVGAGI. The CDR3 is 14 residues long. V lost 2 bases, J lost 5 bases, and 2 bases stayed unmatched. DNA of the CDR3: TGTGCCAGCAGTTACGGGACAGGGGATACTGAAGCTTTCTTT. Amino acid sequence: CASSYGTGDTEAFF.

This clonotype was seen many times. The size of this beta chain means little, since it is a stray read in a library made for alpha chains. The chain recombines TRBV18 with TRBJ1-4; a weak D match, TRBD1 (5 bases). V was shortened by 3 bases and J by 7 bases, with 18 bases between the two germline ends. CDR1 and CDR2 from the germline V gene are KGHSH and LQKENI. CDR3 length: 16 residues. The chain's CDR3 is CASSPLTGKTGEKLFF. CDR3 nucleotides: TGTGCCAGCTCACCTCTAACCGGGAAAACAGGTGAAAAACTGTTTTTT.

This clonotype was seen at least ten times. This beta chain is off target for a library built for alpha chains, so its abundance means little. The V and J genes are TRBV6-6 and TRBJ2-1; the D is unclear. V was trimmed by 6 bases and J by 0 bases, leaving 15 bases between them. Germline V gene sequence: CDR1 MNHNY, CDR2 SVGAGI (reference sequence). The CDR3 contains 16 residues. In DNA, the CDR3 is TGTGCCAGCAGCCACTATCTTCAGAGCTCCTACAATGAGCAGTTCTTC. This codes for CASSHYLQSSYNEQFF.

As regards this clonotype: This beta chain represents an off-target read in a library built for alpha chains; its size is of limited meaning. J is TRBJ2-7 and V is TRBV6-5, with no clear D. The V end lost 4 bases, the J end lost 3 bases, and 7 bases lay between the germline ends. The CDR3 length is 12 residues. The germline gives CDR1 MNHEY, CDR2 SVGAGI. CDR3 bases: TGTGCCAGCAGTTCCCCGGACTACGAGCAGTACTTC. Encoded protein: CASSSPDYEQYF.

This clonotype came up a few times. This beta chain is an off-target read within a library intended for alpha chains, so its frequency means little. The V and J genes are TRBV20-1 and TRBJ2-1, with TRBD1 matching over 7 bases. The CDR3 has 14 residues. After removal of 0 bases from V and 7 bases from J, the junction contained 6 bases not matched to a gene. Germline assignment: CDR1 DFQATT and CDR2 SNEGSKA (reference sequence). The CDR3 is CSARDGAGGNEQFF. The DNA for the CDR3 is TGCAGTGCTAGAGATGGAGCAGGGGGAAATGAGCAGTTCTTC.

This clonotype appeared many times. Since the library was made to target alpha chains, this beta chain is a stray read and its abundance is not meaningful. The rearrangement joins TRBV29-1 to TRBJ2-6; no clear D. V lost 4 bases and J 0 bases, leaving 10 bases between the germline ends. Germline V gene sequence: CDR1 SQVTM, CDR2 ANQGSEA. There are 15 residues in the CDR3. The CDR3, as DNA: TGCAGCGTTGTGGACGGTTTCTCTGGGGCCAACGTCCTGACTTTC. It translates to CSVVDGFSGANVLTF.

This clonotype ranks as medium-sized. Since it is a stray read in a library aimed at alpha chains, this beta chain has a size that is not meaningful. This chain uses TRBV30 with TRBJ2-2; D not certain. Germline loops: CDR1 GTSNPN, CDR2 SVGIG (reference sequence). The V end lost 4 bases, the J end lost 0 bases, and 9 bases lay between the germline ends. The CDR3 loop spans 14 amino acids. The CDR3 sequence: CAWMAGTNTGELFF. In nucleotides, the CDR3 is TGTGCCTGGATGGCAGGAACGAACACCGGGGAGCTGTTTTTT.

This clonotype was detected many times. This beta chain is a stray sequence in a library constructed for alpha chains; its clone size is not meaningful. This sequence joins TRBV9 and TRBJ2-1; a possible D gene is TRBD1 (5 bases). CDR3 length: 15 residues. CDR1 and CDR2 from the germline V gene are SGDLS and YYNGEE. V was cut by 4 bases and J by 6 bases, with 17 bases left in between. The CDR3 DNA reads TGTGCCAGCAGCAAGGACAAGGGAATCTTCAATGAGCAGTTCTTC. This codes for CASSKDKGIFNEQFF.

By sample fraction, this clonotype is medium-sized (0.01 to 0.1%). Since the library was made to target alpha chains, this beta chain is a stray read and its abundance is not meaningful. CDR3 protein: CASSLVVDMGQGGSYEQYF. As DNA, the CDR3 is TGTGCCAGCAGCTTAGTCGTTGATATGGGACAGGGTGGGTCCTACGAGCAGTACTTC. The chain has TRBV7-9 and TRBJ2-7; 9 nucleotides line up with TRBD1. The junction had 14 bases not matched to a gene; V was cut back by 1 base and J by 1 base. In germline, CDR1 is SEHNR, CDR2 FQNEAQ (reference sequence). The CDR3 loop spans 19 amino acids.

This clonotype came up many times. In a library made to pick up alpha chains, this beta chain is a stray read with a size that means little. This chain connects TRBV10-3 to TRBJ2-1; weak D call: TRBD1 (7 bases). V was shortened by 5 bases and J by 3 bases, with 14 bases between the two germline ends. Germline V gene sequence: CDR1 ENHRY, CDR2 SYGVKD. The CDR3 runs to 15 residues. Here the CDR3 DNA reads TGTGCCATCAGTAACGCAGGGGGAGGCTACAATGAGCAGTTCTTC. Amino acids: CAISNAGGGYNEQFF.

This clonotype was observed at least ten times. The library was prepared for alpha chains; this beta chain is a stray read, so its frequency means little. The V and J genes are TRBV6-2 or TRBV6-3 and TRBJ2-1; a weak D match, TRBD1 (5 bases). The CDR3 spans 14 residues. Trimming stripped 10 bases from V and 0 bases from J, with 13 bases between. Germline CDR1 is MNHEY and CDR2 is SVGEGT. The DNA for the CDR3 is TGTGCCACCCAAGGAGACAGCTCCTACAATGAGCAGTTCTTC. Residues: CATQGDSSYNEQFF.

The sample holds many counts of this clonotype. Because this beta chain is a stray read in a library intended to capture alpha chains, its abundance should not be given much weight. This rearrangement joins TRBV19 to TRBJ1-2; D not resolved. The CDR3 consists of 12 residues. V was cut by 9 bases and J by 0 bases, with 8 bases left in between. Germline V CDR1 and CDR2: LNHDA, SQIVND (reference sequence). CDR3 coding DNA: TGTGCCAGCAGAACAGCTAACTATGGCTACACCTTC. Encoded protein: CASRTANYGYTF.